These 23 T cell receptor beta chains share one sample of origin, sequenced in a study of CD4 T cells in relation to SARS-CoV-2 and coronaviruses. Unexposed donor CD4+ T cells date from about 2011-2018, before the COVID-19 pandemic. CD4+ T cells were isolated from the cells after about nine days of culture. These TCRs are of unknown antigen specificity. Profiled with immunoSEQ multiplex PCR; TCRdb holds only in-frame clones, not every one. The sample lists about 26,000 clones, 77% seen once, with 15% to 20% in the top ten. Sample: CD4+ T cells from PBMCs, cultured in vitro. The receptors stem from a human donor in good health.

The chain recombines TRBV3-1 (or the pseudogene TRBV3-2) with TRBJ1-2, with 9 bases matching TRBD1. The CDR3 totals 16 residues. V was pared by 4 bases and J by 7 bases, with 13 bases of the junction left unmatched. The germline gives CDR1 LGHDT, CDR2 YNNKEL (reference sequence). The CDR3: CASSLRLGDRDSGYTF. In nucleotides, the CDR3 is TGTGCCAGCAGCCTACGGTTAGGGGACAGGGATAGTGGCTACACCTTC.

V usage is TRBV7-9 and J usage is TRBJ1-4, with D possibly being TRBD1 (5 bases). The germline gives CDR1 SEHNR, CDR2 FQNEAQ (reference sequence). The CDR3 is 16 residues long. Trimming shortened V by 5 bases and J by 3 bases, and 16 bases separated the two germline ends. The CDR3, as DNA: TGTGCCAGCAGCCCACGGTCTCGGGACTCTAATGAAAAACTGTTTTTT. It specifies CASSPRSRDSNEKLFF.

The chain employs TRBV5-1 and TRBJ1-3; D not resolved. This CDR3 has 14 amino acids. CDR1 SGHRS and CDR2 YFSETQ come from the germline V gene. Trimming stripped 4 bases from V and 0 bases from J, with 8 bases between. The CDR3: CASSPDYSGNTIYF. Written as DNA, the CDR3 is TGCGCCAGCAGCCCGGATTACTCTGGAAACACCATATATTTT.

The V gene is TRBV4-2, the J gene TRBJ2-7, with D possibly being TRBD1 or TRBD2 (5 bases each). The CDR3 has 17 residues. Trimming removed 0 bases from V and 2 bases from J, with 17 bases in between. The V gene's germline CDR1 is LGHNA and CDR2 YNFKEQ. DNA for the CDR3: TGTGCCAGCAGCCAAGATCAAGAGGGGCGTAGGGCCTACGAGCAGTACTTC. Translating gives CASSQDQEGRRAYEQYF.

The chain is built from TRBV5-6 and TRBJ1-5; TRBD1 agrees at 7 bases. V gave up 0 bases and J gave up 5 bases; unmatched junction bases: 2. This CDR3 contains 14 residues. Germline lookup yields CDR1 SGHDT and CDR2 YYEEEE. This chain's CDR3 is CASSLAGGDQPQHF. The CDR3 DNA reads TGTGCCAGCAGCTTGGCAGGGGGGGATCAGCCCCAGCATTTT.

This clone was seen only a few times. The chain employs TRBV6-6 and TRBJ1-1, with TRBD1 as a possible D gene (5 bases). V lost 6 bases and J lost 0, with 11 bases in between. The CDR3 contains 14 residues. Germline V gene lookup returns CDR1 MNHNY and CDR2 SVGAGI (reference sequence). The chain's CDR3 is CASRPDTMNTEAFF. As DNA, the CDR3 is TGTGCCAGCAGACCGGACACAATGAACACTGAAGCTTTCTTT.

The genes are TRBV4-1 and TRBJ2-5, with D perhaps assigned TRBD1 or TRBD2 (6 bases each). V was pared by 8 bases and J by 4 bases, with 23 bases between. Germline CDR1 MGHRA, CDR2 YSYEKL. The CDR3 length is 16 residues. For the CDR3, the DNA is TGCGCCAGCTGCAGACACATTTTCGGGGGCGTAGAGACCCAGTACTTC. Translation gives CASCRHIFGGVETQYF.

The V call is TRBV5-1, the J call TRBJ2-5, with TRBD1 identical over 10 bases. Germline CDR1 SGHRS, CDR2 YFSETQ. The trim removed 7 bases at V and 4 bases at J, leaving 7 bases unmatched. The length of the CDR3 is 14 residues. The DNA for the CDR3 is TGCGCCAGCTGGGAGACAGGGGGCGGAGAGACCCAGTACTTC. Translating it yields CASWETGGGETQYF.

The chain links TRBV9 to TRBJ2-3, with 10 bases lining up with TRBD1. V shed 3 bases and J 2 bases; nucleotides not matched to a gene: 3. This CDR3 region has 15 residues. Germline CDR1 and CDR2: SGDLS and YYNGEE. CDR3 bases: TGTGCCAGCAGCGGCAGACAGGGGGCCACAGATACGCAGTATTTT. Translating it yields CASSGRQGATDTQYF.

The CDR3 is CASSLQGQPQETQYF. The CDR3 nucleotides are TGTGCCAGCAGCTTACAGGGACAGCCTCAAGAGACCCAGTACTTC. This chain uses TRBV7-9 with TRBJ2-5; 7 bases agree with TRBD1. Germline CDR1 and CDR2: SEHNR and FQNEAQ (reference sequence). There are 15 residues in the CDR3. Trimming removed 2 bases from V and 2 bases from J; junction bases left unmatched: 5.

The chain has TRBV7-8 and TRBJ2-3, with 8 bases that match TRBD2. V dropped 3 bases and J dropped 6; count of bases not matched to a gene: 5. Germline CDR1 is SGHVS and CDR2 is FQNEAQ. The CDR3 contains 14 residues. The CDR3 sequence: CASSFGGAGDTQYF. Written as DNA, the CDR3 is TGTGCCAGCAGCTTCGGGGGGGCCGGGGATACGCAGTATTTT.

This rearrangement joins TRBV15 to TRBJ2-7, with TRBD1 identical over 8 bases. CDR1 is LNHNV and CDR2 is YYDKDF in the germline V gene (reference sequence). The CDR3 is made up of 14 amino acids. The J segment lost 3 bases and the V segment lost 2 bases, leaving 3 bases of the junction unmatched. CDR3 in amino acids: CATSRLGQGYEQYF. CDR3 coding DNA: TGTGCCACCAGCAGACTCGGACAGGGCTACGAGCAGTACTTC.

The chain links TRBV6-5 to TRBJ1-1; D might be TRBD1 (5 bases). The length of the CDR3 is 14 residues. Between the trimmed V and J ends, which lost 7 bases and 2 bases, there was a span of 14 bases. Germline V gene data show CDR1 as MNHEY and CDR2 as SVGAGI. CDR3 coding DNA: TGTGCCAGCACCATAGGGGCGGGTAACACTGAAGCTTTCTTT. Its translation is CASTIGAGNTEAFF.

The chain is built from TRBV18 and TRBJ2-7; D may be TRBD1 (6 bases). CDR3 length: 16 amino acids. Germline CDR1 is KGHSH and CDR2 is LQKENI. Deletions cut 3 bases from V and 0 bases from J, with 15 bases between. DNA of the CDR3: TGTGCCAGCTCACCCTTGACTACAGGGTTCTCCTACGAGCAGTACTTC. This gives the protein CASSPLTTGFSYEQYF.

The chain links TRBV4-3 to TRBJ2-3; 9 nucleotides agree with TRBD2. Germline V gene sequence: CDR1 LGHNA, CDR2 YSLEER. CDR3 length: 18 amino acids. J was trimmed by 0 bases and V by 4 bases; bases with no gene match: 11. The CDR3 DNA sequence: TGCGCCAGCAGCCCGACTAGCGGCTCATCTACTAGCACAGATACGCAGTATTTT. This sequence encodes CASSPTSGSSTSTDTQYF.

This chain links TRBV5-6 with TRBJ2-2; TRBD1 aligns across 7 bases. J gave up 5 bases and V 6 bases, and 4 bases lay outside the gene matches. The germline V gene encodes CDR1 SGHDT and CDR2 YYEEEE. The CDR3 length is 13 residues. Written as DNA, the CDR3 is TGTGCCAGCACCAAACAGGGGACCGGGGAGCTGTTTTTT. Translated: CASTKQGTGELFF. The full variable domain, completed using reference TRBV5-6 and TRBJ2-2, is DAGVTQSPTHLIKTRGQQVTLRCSPKSGHDTVSWYQQALGQGPQFIFQYYEEEERQRGNFPDRFSGHQFPNYSSELNVNALLLGDSALYLCASTKQGTGELFFGEGSRLTVL.

The table lists this clone with a count of one. This chain links TRBV5-1 with TRBJ1-1; the match to TRBD1 covers 9 bases. Per germline, CDR1 SGHRS and CDR2 YFSETQ. Trimming at V came to 4 bases and at J to 5 bases, leaving 6 bases not matched to a gene. The CDR3 is 14 amino acids. CDR3 nucleotide sequence: TGCGCCAGCAGCCCAAGACAGGGGGGTACTGAAGCTTTCTTT. It codes for CASSPRQGGTEAFF.

V usage is TRBV12-3 or TRBV12-4 and J usage is TRBJ1-5, with a tentative D call TRBD1 (5 bases). This CDR3 is built from 13 residues. The V and J ends lost 3 bases and 4 bases respectively, with 7 bases between them. CDR3 sequence (DNA): TGTGCCAGCAGTTTGGGGCCAAATCAGCCCCAGCATTTT. Translation gives CASSLGPNQPQHF.

This rearrangement joins TRBV4-3 to TRBJ2-2; 11 nucleotides agree with TRBD2. The germline V gene has CDR1 LGHNA and CDR2 YSLEER. This CDR3 has 17 amino acids. V lost 1 base to trimming and J lost 4 bases; unmatched junction nucleotides: 5. This CDR3 is CASSQVGTSGFTGELFF. The CDR3 DNA is TGCGCCAGCAGCCAAGTGGGGACTAGCGGCTTCACCGGGGAGCTGTTTTTT.

The V gene is TRBV11-2, the J gene TRBJ2-2; the D is unclear. Germline CDR1 SGHAT, CDR2 FQNNGV. V was pared by 2 bases and J by 6 bases, with 4 bases between. The CDR3 has 12 residues. The CDR3 region is CASSLQPGELFF. The CDR3 DNA is TGTGCCAGCAGCTTACAGCCCGGGGAGCTGTTTTTT.

This sequence joins TRBV7-3 and TRBJ2-5; D not certain. Between the trimmed V and J ends, which lost 6 bases and 1 base, there was a span of 15 bases. The CDR3 consists of 15 residues. From germline, CDR1 is SGHTA and CDR2 FQGTGA. This CDR3 is CASSLVGSPQETQYF. DNA of the CDR3: TGTGCCAGCAGTCTCGTCGGGTCCCCCCAAGAGACCCAGTACTTC. Full variable domain (outside the CDR3, taken from reference TRBV7-3 and TRBJ2-5): GAGVSQTPSNKVTEKGKYVELRCDPISGHTALYWYRQSLGQGPEFLIYFQGTGAADDSGLPNDRFFAVRPEGSVSTLKIQRTERGDSAVYLCASSLVGSPQETQYFGPGTRLLVL.

The rearrangement links TRBV6-2 or TRBV6-3 to TRBJ2-7; D perhaps matches TRBD1 (5 bases). Germline V CDR1 and CDR2: MNHEY, SVGEGT. V lost 4 bases and J 3 bases, leaving 13 bases between the germline ends. The CDR3 extends over 14 amino acids. CDR3 protein: CASSFSGTGYEQYF. CDR3 nucleotide sequence: TGTGCCAGCAGTTTTTCGGGCACAGGCTACGAGCAGTACTTC.

The chain combines TRBV7-2 with TRBJ2-7, with 11 bases that match TRBD1. V shed 1 base and J 6 bases; nucleotides not matched to a gene: 11. From germline, CDR1 is SGHTA and CDR2 FQGNSA. The CDR3 runs to 17 residues. CDR3 nucleotide sequence: TGTGCCAGCAGCTTAGTAGGAGCCGGACAGGGGGCTGCCGAGCAGTACTTC. Translation: CASSLVGAGQGAAEQYF.